This T cell receptor (beta chain) comes out of a study of control samples from healthy donors and cancer patients (TCRdb year 2020). Points on this clone: Its target antigen remains unknown. No base quality values were provided; no much bigger clone lies one nucleotide off.

Compared with germline, V lacks 5 bases and J lacks 6 bases; bases without a gene match: 4. Looking up the germline V gene yields CDR1 SGHTA and CDR2 FQGTGA. The CDR3 holds 13 amino acids from the cysteine to the phenylalanine. Only the CDR3 DNA stays, 39 bases, in frame from base 1. Libraries were made using the immunoSEQ multiplex PCR assay. TCRdb carries this immuneACCESS record with in-frame sequences only. Its versions omit some clonotypes, under half of them owing to an unresolved V gene in the studies checked, with the rest unexplained. This sample holds some 210,000 clones; roughly nine tenths were observed only once. The ten largest make up about 2% of the sample.

The sequence is built from TRBV7-3 and TRBJ2-7, with 10 bases matching TRBD1. This TCR came from a man aged 30-40 years in good health. Source material: blood. The CDR3 sequence is CASSPGQGVEQYF. In nucleotides, the sequence is TGTGCCAGCAGCCCAGGACAGGGGGTCGAGCAGTACTTC.